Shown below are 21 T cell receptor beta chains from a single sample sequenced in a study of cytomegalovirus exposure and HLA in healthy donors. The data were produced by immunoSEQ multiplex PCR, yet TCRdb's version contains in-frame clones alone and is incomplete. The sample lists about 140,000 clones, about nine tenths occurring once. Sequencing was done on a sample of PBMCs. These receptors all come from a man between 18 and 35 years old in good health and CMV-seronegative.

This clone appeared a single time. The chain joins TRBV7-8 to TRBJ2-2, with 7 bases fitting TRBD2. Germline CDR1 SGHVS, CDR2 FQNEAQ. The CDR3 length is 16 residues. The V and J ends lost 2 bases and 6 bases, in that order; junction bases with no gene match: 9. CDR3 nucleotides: TGTGCCAGCAGCTTAATTCCTGAGGGGAGGGCCGGGGAGCTGTTTTTT. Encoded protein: CASSLIPEGRAGELFF.

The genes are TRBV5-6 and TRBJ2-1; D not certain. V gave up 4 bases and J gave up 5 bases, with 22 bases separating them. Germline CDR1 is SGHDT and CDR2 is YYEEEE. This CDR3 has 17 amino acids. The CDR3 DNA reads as TGTGCCAGCAGCCCCAGCTGGGCGCCGAACCTTGACAATGAGCAGTTCTTC. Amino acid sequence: CASSPSWAPNLDNEQFF.

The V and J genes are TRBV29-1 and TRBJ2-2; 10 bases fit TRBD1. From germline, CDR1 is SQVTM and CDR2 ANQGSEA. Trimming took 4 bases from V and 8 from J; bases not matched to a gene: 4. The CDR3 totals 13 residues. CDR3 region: CSVGQGAGGELFF. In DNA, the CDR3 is TGCAGCGTTGGACAGGGGGCCGGTGGGGAGCTGTTTTTT.

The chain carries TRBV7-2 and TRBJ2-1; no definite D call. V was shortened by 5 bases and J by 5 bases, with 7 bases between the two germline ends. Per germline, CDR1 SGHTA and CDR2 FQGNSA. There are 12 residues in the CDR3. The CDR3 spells CASSPFHNEQFF. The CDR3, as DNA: TGTGCCAGCAGCCCTTTCCACAATGAGCAGTTCTTC.

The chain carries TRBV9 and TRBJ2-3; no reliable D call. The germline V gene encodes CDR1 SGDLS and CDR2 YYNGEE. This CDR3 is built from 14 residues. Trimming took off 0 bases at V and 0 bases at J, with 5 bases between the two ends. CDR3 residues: CASSVALSTDTQYF. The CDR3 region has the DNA TGTGCCAGCAGCGTAGCTTTGAGCACAGATACGCAGTATTTT.

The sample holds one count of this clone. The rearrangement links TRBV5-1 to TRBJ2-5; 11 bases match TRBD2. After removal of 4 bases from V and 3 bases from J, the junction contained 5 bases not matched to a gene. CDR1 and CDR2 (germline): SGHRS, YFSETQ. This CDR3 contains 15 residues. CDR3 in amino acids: CASSRSGGAEETQYF. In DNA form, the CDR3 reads TGCGCCAGCAGCCGTAGCGGGGGGGCGGAAGAGACCCAGTACTTC.

CDR3 DNA sequence: TGTGCCAGCTCACCCCTCTGGAGGGGCCAGTACAATGAGCAGTTCTTC. Its translation is CASSPLWRGQYNEQFF. This chain uses TRBV18 with TRBJ2-1; possible D gene TRBD2, 6 bases. Germline V CDR1 and CDR2: KGHSH, LQKENI. CDR3 size: 16 residues. Trimming removed 3 bases at V and 4 bases at J, with 16 bases between.

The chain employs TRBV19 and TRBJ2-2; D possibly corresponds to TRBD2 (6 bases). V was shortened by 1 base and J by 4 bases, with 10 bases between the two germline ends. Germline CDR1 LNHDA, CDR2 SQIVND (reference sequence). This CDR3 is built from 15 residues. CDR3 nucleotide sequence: TGTGCCAGTAGTATAGCGGGAGCAGGCACCGGGGAGCTGTTTTTT. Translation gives CASSIAGAGTGELFF.

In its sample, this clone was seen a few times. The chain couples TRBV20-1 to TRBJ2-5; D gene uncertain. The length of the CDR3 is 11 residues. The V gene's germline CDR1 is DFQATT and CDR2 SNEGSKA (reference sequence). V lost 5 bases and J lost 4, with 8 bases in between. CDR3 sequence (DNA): TGCAGTGCTGCAGTTGGAGAGACCCAGTACTTC. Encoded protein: CSAAVGETQYF.

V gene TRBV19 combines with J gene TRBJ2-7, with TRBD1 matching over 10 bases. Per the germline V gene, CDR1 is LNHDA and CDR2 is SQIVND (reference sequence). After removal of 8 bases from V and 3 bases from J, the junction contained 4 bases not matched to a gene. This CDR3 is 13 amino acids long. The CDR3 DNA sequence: TGTGCCAGTTCCGGGACAGGGGACTACGAGCAGTACTTC. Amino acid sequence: CASSGTGDYEQYF.

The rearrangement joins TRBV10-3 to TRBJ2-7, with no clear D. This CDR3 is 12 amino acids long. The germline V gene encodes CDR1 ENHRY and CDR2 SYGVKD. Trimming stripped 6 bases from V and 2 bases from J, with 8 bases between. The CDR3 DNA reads TGTGCCATCAGAGACGGAGCCTACGAGCAGTACTTC. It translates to CAIRDGAYEQYF.

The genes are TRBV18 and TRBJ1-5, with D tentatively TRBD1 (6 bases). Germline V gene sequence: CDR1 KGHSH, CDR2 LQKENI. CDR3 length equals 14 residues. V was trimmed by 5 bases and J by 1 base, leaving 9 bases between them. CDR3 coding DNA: TGTGCCAGCTCATTCGACAGGAGCAATCAGCCCCAGCATTTT. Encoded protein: CASSFDRSNQPQHF.

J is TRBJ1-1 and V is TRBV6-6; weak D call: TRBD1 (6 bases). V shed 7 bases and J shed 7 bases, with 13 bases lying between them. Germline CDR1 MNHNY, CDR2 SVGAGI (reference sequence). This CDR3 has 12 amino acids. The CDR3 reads CASIYREFEAFF. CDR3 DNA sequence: TGTGCCAGCATCTACAGGGAGTTTGAAGCTTTCTTT.

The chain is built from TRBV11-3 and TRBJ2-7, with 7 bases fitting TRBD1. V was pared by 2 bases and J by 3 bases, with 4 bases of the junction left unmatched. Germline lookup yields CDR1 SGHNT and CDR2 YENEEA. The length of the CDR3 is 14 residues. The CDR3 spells CASSLSQGNYEQYF. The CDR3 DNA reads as TGTGCCAGCAGCTTATCACAGGGGAACTACGAGCAGTACTTC.

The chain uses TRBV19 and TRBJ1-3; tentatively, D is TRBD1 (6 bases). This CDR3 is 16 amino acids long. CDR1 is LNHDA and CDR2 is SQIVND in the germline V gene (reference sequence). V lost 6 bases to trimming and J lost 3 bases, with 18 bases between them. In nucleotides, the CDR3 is TGTGCCAGTAGCCAGAAAAACAGGGCTTATGGAAACACCATATATTTT. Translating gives CASSQKNRAYGNTIYF.

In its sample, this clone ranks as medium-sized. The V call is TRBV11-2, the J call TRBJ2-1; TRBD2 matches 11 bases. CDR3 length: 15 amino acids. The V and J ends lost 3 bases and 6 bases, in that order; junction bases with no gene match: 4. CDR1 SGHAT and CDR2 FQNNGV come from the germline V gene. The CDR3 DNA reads TGTGCCAGCAGCTTGACTAGCGGGAAAGGCAATGAGCAGTTCTTC. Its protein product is CASSLTSGKGNEQFF.

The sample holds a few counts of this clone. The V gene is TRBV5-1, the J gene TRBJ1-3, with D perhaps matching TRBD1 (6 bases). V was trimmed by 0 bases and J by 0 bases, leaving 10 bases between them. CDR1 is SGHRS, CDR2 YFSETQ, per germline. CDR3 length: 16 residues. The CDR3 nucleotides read TGCGCCAGCAGCTTGGGAGGGACATCCTCTGGAAACACCATATATTTT. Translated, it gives CASSLGGTSSGNTIYF.

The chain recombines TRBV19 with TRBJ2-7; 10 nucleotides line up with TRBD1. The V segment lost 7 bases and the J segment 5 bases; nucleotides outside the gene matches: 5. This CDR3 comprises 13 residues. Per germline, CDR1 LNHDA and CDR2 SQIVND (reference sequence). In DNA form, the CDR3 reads TGTGCCAGTATGTCCGGGACAGGGGACGAGCAGTACTTC. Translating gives CASMSGTGDEQYF.

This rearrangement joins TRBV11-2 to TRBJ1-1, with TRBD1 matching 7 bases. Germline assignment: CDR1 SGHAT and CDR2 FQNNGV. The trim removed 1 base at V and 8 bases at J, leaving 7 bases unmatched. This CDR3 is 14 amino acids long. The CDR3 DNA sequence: TGTGCCAGCAGCTTAGGACAGGGCATGGCAGAAGCTTTCTTT. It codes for CASSLGQGMAEAFF.

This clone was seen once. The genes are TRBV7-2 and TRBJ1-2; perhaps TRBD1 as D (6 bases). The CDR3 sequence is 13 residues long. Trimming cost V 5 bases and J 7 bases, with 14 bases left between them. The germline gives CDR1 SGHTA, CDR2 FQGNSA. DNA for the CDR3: TGTGCCAGCAGCATAGAAAGGGGGACTGGCTACACCTTC. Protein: CASSIERGTGYTF.

As DNA, the CDR3 is TGTGCCAGCAGCTCCCCCAGCGGTGTGGAGACCCAGTACTTC. Translated, it gives CASSSPSGVETQYF. The genes are TRBV6-5 and TRBJ2-5, with D maybe TRBD2 (5 bases). CDR3 length: 14 amino acids. Germline V gene data show CDR1 as MNHEY and CDR2 as SVGAGI. Trimming took 6 bases from V and 5 from J, leaving 16 bases between them.